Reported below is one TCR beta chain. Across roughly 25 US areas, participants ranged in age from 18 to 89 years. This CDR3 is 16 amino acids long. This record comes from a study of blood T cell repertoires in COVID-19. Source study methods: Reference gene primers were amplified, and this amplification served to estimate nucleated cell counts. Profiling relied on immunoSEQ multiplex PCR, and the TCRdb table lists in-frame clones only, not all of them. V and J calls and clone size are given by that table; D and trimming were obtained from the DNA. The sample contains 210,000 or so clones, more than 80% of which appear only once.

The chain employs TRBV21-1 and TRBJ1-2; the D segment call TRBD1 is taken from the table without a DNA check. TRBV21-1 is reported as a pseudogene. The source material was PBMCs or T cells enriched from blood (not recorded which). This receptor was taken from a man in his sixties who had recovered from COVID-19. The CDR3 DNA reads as TGTGCCAGCAGTCAACCCAACTTCAGGGGGCCCTATGGCTACACCTTC. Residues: CASSQPNFRGPYGYTF.